Each of the 18 T cell receptor beta chains below was sequenced from the same sample in a study of T cell responses to AZD1222 COVID-19 vaccine. The assay was immunoSEQ multiplex PCR, and TCRdb's table has in-frame clones only and misses some. The profile covers about 140,000 clones, with roughly 82% appearing a single time and about 4% taken by the ten largest. The source material was peripheral blood, sampled on day 0 of AZD1222 vaccination. These receptors were taken from an adult in good health.

J is TRBJ1-5 and V is TRBV19, with D uncertain. Germline CDR1 LNHDA, CDR2 SQIVND (reference sequence). The CDR3 has 13 residues. V was pared by 5 bases and J by 0 bases, with 5 bases between. The CDR3 is CASSSFSNQPQHF. In DNA, the CDR3 is TGTGCCAGTAGTTCCTTTAGCAATCAGCCCCAGCATTTT.

This clone was detected a few times. The V call is TRBV6-5, the J call TRBJ1-1; 7 nucleotides match TRBD1. The CDR3 length is 14 residues. The germline V gene has CDR1 MNHEY and CDR2 SVGAGI. The trim removed 8 bases at V and 4 bases at J, leaving 10 bases unmatched. The CDR3 nucleotides read TGTGCCAGCGGCCCAGGGGGACTCAGCACTGAAGCTTTCTTT. Its translation: CASGPGGLSTEAFF.

This clone has only a few counts. This chain links TRBV7-8 with TRBJ1-5; D not resolved. The CDR3 extends over 15 amino acids. Germline V gene sequence: CDR1 SGHVS, CDR2 FQNEAQ. The germline V and J ends were trimmed by 1 base and 6 bases, with 13 bases remaining between them. The CDR3 reads CASSLGGGMSQPQHF. As DNA, the CDR3 is TGTGCCAGCAGCTTAGGGGGAGGTATGAGTCAGCCCCAGCATTTT.

J is TRBJ1-1 and V is TRBV5-1; tentatively, D is TRBD1 (5 bases). Germline values: CDR1 SGHRS, CDR2 YFSETQ. V was shortened by 2 bases and J by 3 bases, with 23 bases between the two germline ends. The CDR3 loop spans 18 amino acids. The chain's CDR3 is CASSLKQGRQGLHTEAFF. The CDR3 nucleotides read TGCGCCAGCAGCTTAAAGCAGGGTCGGCAAGGCCTACACACTGAAGCTTTCTTT.

V usage is TRBV28 and J usage is TRBJ1-1; 7 bases match TRBD1. In germline, CDR1 is MDHEN, CDR2 SYDVKM. V lost 2 bases and J lost 10; bases outside the gene matches: 13. The CDR3 is made up of 15 amino acids. The CDR3 nucleotides are TGTGCCAGCAGTTTAGGGTCGGGACAGACAGTCGGAGCTTTCTTT. Translating it yields CASSLGSGQTVGAFF.

The chain uses TRBV5-1 and TRBJ1-1; 7 bases match TRBD1. The CDR3 has 15 residues. Germline V lookup: CDR1 SGHRS, CDR2 YFSETQ. Unmatched junction bases numbered 5, after V lost 3 bases and J lost 0 bases. CDR3 residues: CASSSGQIMNTEAFF. DNA of the CDR3: TGCGCCAGCAGCTCGGGACAGATAATGAACACTGAAGCTTTCTTT.

The chain employs TRBV27 and TRBJ2-6; D perhaps matches TRBD1 (5 bases). The CDR3 covers 16 residues. The germline V gene encodes CDR1 MNHEY and CDR2 SMNVEV (reference sequence). Between the trimmed V and J ends, which lost 6 bases and 4 bases, there was a span of 16 bases. CDR3 sequence: CASRKSSGSGANVLTF. In DNA form, the CDR3 reads TGTGCCAGCAGAAAATCCTCAGGGTCCGGGGCCAACGTCCTGACTTTC.

The chain has TRBV5-1 and TRBJ2-2; no clear D. Per the germline V gene, CDR1 is SGHRS and CDR2 is YFSETQ. The CDR3 has 20 amino acids. V was shortened by 4 bases and J by 7 bases, with 32 bases between the two germline ends. The CDR3 bases are TGCGCCAGCAGCCTGCGTCACAACTTTCATCCCCTCCATGGCGGCGGGGAGCTGTTTTTT. Residues: CASSLRHNFHPLHGGGELFF.

Worth noting for this clone: The same CDR3 arises from other DNA sequences in this sample as well. J is TRBJ1-1 and V is TRBV3-1 (or the pseudogene TRBV3-2); possibly TRBD1 for D (6 bases). This CDR3 is 13 amino acids long. The germline V gene encodes CDR1 LGHDT and CDR2 YNNKEL (reference sequence). V was clipped by 0 bases and J by 4 bases, with 6 bases between them. The CDR3, as DNA: TGTGCCAGCAGCCAAGACAGGGGCACTGAAGCTTTCTTT. Protein sequence: CASSQDRGTEAFF.

This clone appeared a few times. This chain uses TRBV28 with TRBJ1-4; 7 bases align to TRBD1. The CDR3 runs to 17 residues. Germline CDR1 reads MDHEN; CDR2 reads SYDVKM. Trimming removed 5 bases from V and 4 bases from J; junction bases left unmatched: 13. The CDR3 loop is CASSTIYLGQYNEKLFF. For the CDR3, the DNA is TGTGCCAGCAGTACTATCTACCTGGGACAGTATAATGAAAAACTGTTTTTT.

The chain couples TRBV9 to TRBJ2-3; 8 bases map to TRBD2. J was trimmed by 5 bases and V by 4 bases; bases with no gene match: 9. Per the germline V gene, CDR1 is SGDLS and CDR2 is YYNGEE. The CDR3 is 15 amino acids. The CDR3 sequence is CASSKPGTSKDTQYF. Written as DNA, the CDR3 is TGTGCCAGCAGCAAACCCGGGACTAGTAAAGATACGCAGTATTTT.

This sequence joins TRBV28 and TRBJ1-2; 7 nucleotides line up with TRBD1. V shed 4 bases and J 2 bases; nucleotides not matched to a gene: 19. Germline V gene lookup returns CDR1 MDHEN and CDR2 SYDVKM. This CDR3 has 19 residues. CDR3 sequence: CASSSLTRGTAIYNYGYTF. The CDR3, as DNA: TGTGCCAGCAGTTCCCTGACCCGCGGGACAGCTATTTACAACTATGGCTACACCTTC.

The chain joins TRBV11-2 to TRBJ2-3, with D perhaps matching TRBD1 (5 bases). The CDR3 sequence is 17 residues long. Trimming pared 1 base from V and 3 bases from J, leaving 17 bases between. CDR1 SGHAT and CDR2 FQNNGV come from the germline V gene. The CDR3 DNA sequence: TGTGCCAGCAGCTTAGTAGGGGCGGCCAAGGGGACAGATACGCAGTATTTT. Translated: CASSLVGAAKGTDTQYF. The variable domain in full, completed from reference TRBV11-2 and TRBJ2-3, reads EAGVAQSPRYKIIEKRQSVAFWCNPISGHATLYWYQQILGQGPKLLIQFQNNGVVDDSQLPKDRFSAERLKGVDSTLKIQPAKLEDSAVYLCASSLVGAAKGTDTQYFGPGTRLTVL.

The rearrangement uses TRBV9 and TRBJ1-5; 8 positions agree with TRBD1. Per germline, CDR1 SGDLS and CDR2 YYNGEE. The CDR3 covers 15 residues. The V and J ends lost 4 bases and 6 bases, in that order; junction bases with no gene match: 9. The CDR3 sequence: CASSPGQGPGQPQHF. As DNA, the CDR3 is TGTGCCAGCAGCCCCGGACAGGGTCCCGGTCAGCCCCAGCATTTT.

This chain joins TRBV19 and TRBJ2-1, with 8 bases lining up with TRBD2. The CDR3 has 16 residues. CDR1 LNHDA and CDR2 SQIVND come from the germline V gene (reference sequence). V was pared by 3 bases and J by 4 bases, with 8 bases of the junction left unmatched. The DNA for the CDR3 is TGTGCCAGTAGTATTCGTACAGCGGGGGTTTACAATGAGCAGTTCTTC. Protein sequence: CASSIRTAGVYNEQFF.

This clone was found a few times. This chain links TRBV25-1 with TRBJ1-2; the D is unclear. There are 13 residues in the CDR3. Per germline, CDR1 MGHDK and CDR2 SYGVNS. Trimming cost V 4 bases and J 3 bases, with 9 bases left between them. The CDR3 here is CASSGGSDYGYTF. The CDR3 region has the DNA TGTGCCAGCAGTGGTGGTTCGGACTATGGCTACACCTTC.

The gene calls are TRBV14 and TRBJ2-7; D is perhaps TRBD1 (6 bases). The CDR3 is 15 residues long. The ends were cut back, 1 base at V and 0 bases at J, with 10 bases in the middle. Germline assignment: CDR1 SGHDN and CDR2 FVKESK. CDR3 coding DNA: TGTGCCAGCAGCCAAGGACAGGCGAGCTCCTACGAGCAGTACTTC. It translates to CASSQGQASSYEQYF.

This chain connects TRBV19 to TRBJ2-2, with D possibly being TRBD1 (6 bases). The germline gives CDR1 LNHDA, CDR2 SQIVND (reference sequence). This CDR3 is built from 17 residues. Trimming took 7 bases from V and 0 from J, leaving 18 bases between them. The CDR3: CASNPRGSPANTGELFF. CDR3 nucleotide sequence: TGTGCCAGTAACCCAAGGGGGAGCCCAGCGAACACCGGGGAGCTGTTTTTT.